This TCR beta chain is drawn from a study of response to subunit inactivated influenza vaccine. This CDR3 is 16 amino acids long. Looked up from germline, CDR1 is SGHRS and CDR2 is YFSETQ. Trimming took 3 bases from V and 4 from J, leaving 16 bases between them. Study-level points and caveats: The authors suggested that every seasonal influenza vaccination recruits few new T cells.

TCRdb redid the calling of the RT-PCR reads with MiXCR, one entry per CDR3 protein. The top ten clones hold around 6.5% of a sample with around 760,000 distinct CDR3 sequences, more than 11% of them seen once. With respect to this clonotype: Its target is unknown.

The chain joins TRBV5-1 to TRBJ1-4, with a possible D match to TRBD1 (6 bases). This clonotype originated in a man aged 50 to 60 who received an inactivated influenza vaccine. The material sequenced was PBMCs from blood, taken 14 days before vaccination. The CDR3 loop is CASSSQTRGFNEKLFF. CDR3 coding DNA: TGCGCCAGCAGCTCCCAAACCAGGGGTTTTAATGAAAAACTGTTTTTT.